The text below deals with one TCR beta chain. V dropped 8 bases and J dropped 0 bases, with 11 bases sitting between them. CDR1 is SEHNR and CDR2 is FQNEAQ in the germline V gene (reference sequence). The CDR3 length is 14 residues. Repertoires were generated with immunoSEQ multiplex PCR, while TCRdb's copy carries only in-frame clones and drops some. The table lists some 75,000 clones, around 80% of them singletons. This sample was taken from a study of blood T cell repertoires in COVID-19. Sequenced sample: peripheral blood. V is TRBV7-9 and J is TRBJ2-1; perhaps TRBD2 as D (6 bases). This TCR was recovered from a man aged 45-65 years with COVID-19, enrolled during active disease. CDR3 DNA: TGTGCCAGCCCTATTAGCGGCTCCTACAATGAGCAGTTCTTC. This codes for CASPISGSYNEQFF.